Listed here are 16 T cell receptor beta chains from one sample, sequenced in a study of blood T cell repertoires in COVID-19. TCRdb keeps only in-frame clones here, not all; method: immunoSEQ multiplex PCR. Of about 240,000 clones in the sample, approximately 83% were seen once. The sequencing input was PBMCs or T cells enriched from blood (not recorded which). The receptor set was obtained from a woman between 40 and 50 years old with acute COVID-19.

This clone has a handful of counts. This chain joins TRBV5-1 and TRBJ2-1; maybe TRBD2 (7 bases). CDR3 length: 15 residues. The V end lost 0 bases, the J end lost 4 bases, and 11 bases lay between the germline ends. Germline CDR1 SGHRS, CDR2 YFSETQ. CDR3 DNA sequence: TGCGCCAGCAGCTTGGCGGGGGGCAATTACAATGAGCAGTTCTTC. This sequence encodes CASSLAGGNYNEQFF.

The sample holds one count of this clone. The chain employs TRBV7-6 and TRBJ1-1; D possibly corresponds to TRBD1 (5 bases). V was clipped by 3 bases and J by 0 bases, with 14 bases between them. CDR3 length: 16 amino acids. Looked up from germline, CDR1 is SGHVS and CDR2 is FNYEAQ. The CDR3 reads CASSFGTGFMNTEAFF. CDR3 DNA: TGTGCCAGCAGCTTTGGAACAGGTTTCATGAACACTGAAGCTTTCTTT.

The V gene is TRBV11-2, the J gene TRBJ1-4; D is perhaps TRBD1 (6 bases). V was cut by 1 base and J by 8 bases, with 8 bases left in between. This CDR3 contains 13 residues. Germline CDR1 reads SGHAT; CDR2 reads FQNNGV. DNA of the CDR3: TGTGCCAGCAGCTTAGGCAGGGGCGAAAAACTGTTTTTT. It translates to CASSLGRGEKLFF. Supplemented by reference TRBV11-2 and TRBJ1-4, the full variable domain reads EAGVAQSPRYKIIEKRQSVAFWCNPISGHATLYWYQQILGQGPKLLIQFQNNGVVDDSQLPKDRFSAERLKGVDSTLKIQPAKLEDSAVYLCASSLGRGEKLFFGSGTQLSVL.

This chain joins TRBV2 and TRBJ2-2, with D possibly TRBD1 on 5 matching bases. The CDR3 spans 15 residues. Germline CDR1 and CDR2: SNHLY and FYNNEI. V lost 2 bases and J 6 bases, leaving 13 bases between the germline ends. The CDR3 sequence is CASSELAGIAGELFF. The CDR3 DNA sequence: TGTGCCAGCAGTGAATTGGCAGGGATCGCCGGGGAGCTGTTTTTT.

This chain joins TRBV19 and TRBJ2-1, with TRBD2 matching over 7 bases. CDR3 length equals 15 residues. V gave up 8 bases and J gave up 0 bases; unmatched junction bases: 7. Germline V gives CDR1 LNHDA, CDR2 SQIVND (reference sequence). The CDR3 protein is CASQRGVLSYNEQFF. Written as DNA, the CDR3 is TGTGCCAGTCAACGGGGGGTACTCTCCTACAATGAGCAGTTCTTC.

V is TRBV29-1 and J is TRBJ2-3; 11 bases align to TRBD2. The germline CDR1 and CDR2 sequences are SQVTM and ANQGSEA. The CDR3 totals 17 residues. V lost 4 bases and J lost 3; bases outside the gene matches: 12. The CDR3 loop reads CSVGPSGLADGTDTQYF. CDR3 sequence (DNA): TGCAGCGTTGGACCTTCGGGACTAGCGGATGGTACAGATACGCAGTATTTT.

CDR3 nucleotide sequence: TGTGCCAGCTCACCACGACGGGACGAGCAGTACTTC. Its protein product is CASSPRRDEQYF. The V and J genes are TRBV18 and TRBJ2-7; D gene unclear. This CDR3 comprises 12 residues. Trimming stripped 1 base from V and 5 bases from J, with 6 bases between. CDR1 and CDR2 (germline): KGHSH, LQKENI.

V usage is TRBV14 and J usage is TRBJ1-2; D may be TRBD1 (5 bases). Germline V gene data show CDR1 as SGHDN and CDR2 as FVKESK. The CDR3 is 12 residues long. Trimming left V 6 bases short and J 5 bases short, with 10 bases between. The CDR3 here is CASRPGFYGYTF. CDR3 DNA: TGTGCCAGCAGGCCAGGGTTTTATGGCTACACCTTC.

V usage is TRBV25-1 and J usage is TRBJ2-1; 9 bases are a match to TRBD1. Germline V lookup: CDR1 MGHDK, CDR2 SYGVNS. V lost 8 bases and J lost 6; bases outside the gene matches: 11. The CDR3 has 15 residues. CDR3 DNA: TGTGCCAGCTCCCCTCAGACAGGGGGGGGCAATGAGCAGTTCTTC. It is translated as CASSPQTGGGNEQFF.

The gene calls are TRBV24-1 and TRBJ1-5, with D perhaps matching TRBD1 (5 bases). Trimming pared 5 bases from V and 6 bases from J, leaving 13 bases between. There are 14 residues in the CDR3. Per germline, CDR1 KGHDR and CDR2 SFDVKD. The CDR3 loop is CATSGTGRVQPQHF. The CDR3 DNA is TGTGCCACCAGTGGTACGGGCAGGGTTCAGCCCCAGCATTTT.

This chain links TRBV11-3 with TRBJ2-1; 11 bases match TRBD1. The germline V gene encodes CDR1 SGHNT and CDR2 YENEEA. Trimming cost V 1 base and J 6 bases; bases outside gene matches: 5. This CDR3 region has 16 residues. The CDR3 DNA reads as TGTGCCAGCAGCTTAGGGGGTGGGACAGGGGGCAATGAGCAGTTCTTC. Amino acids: CASSLGGGTGGNEQFF.

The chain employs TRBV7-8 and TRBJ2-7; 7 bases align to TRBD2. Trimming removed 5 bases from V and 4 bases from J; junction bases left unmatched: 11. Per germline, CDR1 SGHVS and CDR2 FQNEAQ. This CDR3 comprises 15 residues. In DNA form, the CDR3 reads TGTGCCAGCAGCCTCCGTGGGCGGGAGAGGTACGAGCAGTACTTC. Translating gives CASSLRGRERYEQYF.

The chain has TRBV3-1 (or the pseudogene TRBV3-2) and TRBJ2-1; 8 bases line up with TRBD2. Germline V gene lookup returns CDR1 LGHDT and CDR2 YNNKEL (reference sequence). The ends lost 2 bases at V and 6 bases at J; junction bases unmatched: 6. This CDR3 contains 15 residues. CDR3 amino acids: CASSQTAGEGNEQFF. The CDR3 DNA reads TGTGCCAGCAGCCAAACAGCGGGAGAGGGCAATGAGCAGTTCTTC.

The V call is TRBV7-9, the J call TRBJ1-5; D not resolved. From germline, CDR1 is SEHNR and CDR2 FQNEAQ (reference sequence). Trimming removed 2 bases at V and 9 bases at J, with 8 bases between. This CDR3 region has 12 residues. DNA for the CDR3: TGTGCCAGCAGCTTACCGAGTGGGCCCCAGCATTTT. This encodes CASSLPSGPQHF.

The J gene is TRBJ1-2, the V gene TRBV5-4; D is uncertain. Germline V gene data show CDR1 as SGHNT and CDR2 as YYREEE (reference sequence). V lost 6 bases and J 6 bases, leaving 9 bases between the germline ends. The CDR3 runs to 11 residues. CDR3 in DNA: TGTGCCAGCACGGGGAGCGATGGCTACACCTTC. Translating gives CASTGSDGYTF.

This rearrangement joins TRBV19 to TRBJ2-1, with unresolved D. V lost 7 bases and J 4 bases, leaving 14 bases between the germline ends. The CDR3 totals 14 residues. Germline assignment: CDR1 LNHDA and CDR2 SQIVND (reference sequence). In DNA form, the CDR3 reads TGTGCCAGTAACCCCTCGCGGAGTTACAATGAGCAGTTCTTC. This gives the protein CASNPSRSYNEQFF.